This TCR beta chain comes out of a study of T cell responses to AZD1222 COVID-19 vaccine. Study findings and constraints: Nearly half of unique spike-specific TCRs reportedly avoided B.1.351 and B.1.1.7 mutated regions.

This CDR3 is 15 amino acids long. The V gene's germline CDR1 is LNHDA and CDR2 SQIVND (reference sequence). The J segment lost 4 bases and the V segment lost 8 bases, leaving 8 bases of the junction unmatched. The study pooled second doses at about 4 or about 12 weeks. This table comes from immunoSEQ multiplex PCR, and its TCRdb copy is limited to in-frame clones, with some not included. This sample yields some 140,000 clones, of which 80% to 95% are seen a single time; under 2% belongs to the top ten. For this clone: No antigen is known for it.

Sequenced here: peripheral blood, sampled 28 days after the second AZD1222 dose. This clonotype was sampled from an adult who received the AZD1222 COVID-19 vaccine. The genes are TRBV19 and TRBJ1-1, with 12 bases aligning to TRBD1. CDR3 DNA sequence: TGTGCCAGTGGGGACAGGGGGCTGGGGGGCACTGAAGCTTTCTTT. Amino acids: CASGDRGLGGTEAFF.